The sequence of this T cell receptor (beta chain) was determined in a study of control samples from healthy donors and cancer patients. The V segment lost 1 base and the J segment 7 bases; nucleotides outside the gene matches: 4. Germline CDR1 SGHTA, CDR2 FQGNSA. The CDR3 is 14 amino acids. Sequenced by immunoSEQ multiplex PCR; TCRdb stores in-frame clones only, minus some. This sample has around 170,000 clones, with around 90% found just once. Sequencing was performed on blood. The J gene is TRBJ2-1, the V gene TRBV7-2, with 7 bases that match TRBD2. This clonotype was obtained from a man between 25 and 39 years old in good health. The CDR3 coding sequence is TGTGCCAGCAGCTTAGGCGGGAGCCAAAATGAGCAGTTCTTC. It specifies CASSLGGSQNEQFF.